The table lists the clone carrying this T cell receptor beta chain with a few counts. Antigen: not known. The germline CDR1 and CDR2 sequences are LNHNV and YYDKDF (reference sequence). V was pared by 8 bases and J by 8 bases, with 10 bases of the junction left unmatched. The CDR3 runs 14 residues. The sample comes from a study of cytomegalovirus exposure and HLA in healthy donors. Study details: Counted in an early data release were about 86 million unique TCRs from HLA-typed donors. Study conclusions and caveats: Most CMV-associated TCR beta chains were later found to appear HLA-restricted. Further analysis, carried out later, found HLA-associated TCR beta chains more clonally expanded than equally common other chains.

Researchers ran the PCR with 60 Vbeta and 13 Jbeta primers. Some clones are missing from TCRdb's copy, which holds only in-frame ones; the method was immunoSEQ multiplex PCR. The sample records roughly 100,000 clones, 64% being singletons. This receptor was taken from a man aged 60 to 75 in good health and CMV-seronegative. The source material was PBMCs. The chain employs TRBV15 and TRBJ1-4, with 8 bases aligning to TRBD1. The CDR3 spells CATSRNRGYEKLFF. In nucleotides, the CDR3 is TGTGCCACCTCCCGTAACAGGGGGTACGAAAAACTGTTTTTT. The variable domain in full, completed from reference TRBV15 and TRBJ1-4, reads DAMVIQNPRYQVTQFGKPVTLSCSQTLNHNVMYWYQQKSSQAPKLLFHYYDKDFNNEADTPDNFQSRRPNTSFCFLDIRSPGLGDTAMYLCATSRNRGYEKLFFGSGTQLSVL.